This paragraph reports one T cell receptor beta chain. This clone was detected a few times. The target of this receptor is not known. One base away there is no much larger clone; base qualities are not given. The sample comes from a study of cytomegalovirus exposure and HLA in healthy donors (dated by TCRdb to 2016 to 2017). General notes on the study: An earlier analysis of approximately 640 of the donors reported about 290 Gb of sequence data and 120 million or so unique TCR beta sequences from 150 million to 200 million T cells. Typing coverage varied by locus: about 629-630 donors for A, B, C, DRB1 and DQB1; roughly 510 for DQA1; about 600 for DPA1; about 450 for DPB1. Donor age, sex, ethnicity and CMV serostatus were compiled together with the repertoire data. To study patterns of TCR occurrence, a later analysis re-analyzed previously published TCR beta repertoires from 666 donors and added high-resolution HLA genotyping. HLA typing covered class I and class II loci at four-digit resolution. Roughly 310 gigabases of sequencing data and approximately 85 million unique TCR sequences were included in an early release covering around 650 HLA-typed donors. Of the roughly 420 genotyped donors, roughly 76% were placed in the genetic ancestry cluster associated with self-reported Caucasian donors. To predict cytomegalovirus infection status, the study brought together high-throughput TCR immunosequencing, statistical association of individual TCRs with disease status, and machine learning. About five DR-DQ haplotypes were treated as single units for association and clustering because of strong linkage in the cohort. The study aimed to test whether cataloging public T cell receptors could reveal signatures of past pathogen exposure. Among under 450 genotyped donors of the cohort, an average of about 240,000 unique TCR beta nucleotide sequences were sequenced per donor, 15% to 20% of them non-productive. In an earlier analysis of over 550 of the donors, high-throughput TCR beta sequencing was used to judge whether each TCR beta V gene segment behaved as functional or pseudogenic. Besides the first cohort of 666 subjects, a separate validation cohort made up of around 120 different subjects was used. Rather than drawing on any new phenotypic data, the later analysis identified candidate immune exposures from TCR beta sequences and the way those sequences occurred across donors. The study profiled the T cell repertoires of under 850 subjects by immunosequencing and related them to cytomegalovirus serostatus. In a later genetic analysis, genome-wide SNP genotypes for about 55% of the roughly 670 donors were used, and that subset was treated as a discovery cohort. Every discovery cohort repertoire had been produced on one sequencing platform. The investigation overall reported the following: In the study, around 150 TCR beta chains were listed as associated with cytomegalovirus. Seventeen rarely observed V segments, including chromosome 9 orphons, were excluded from the earlier analysis of several hundred of the donors because counts were too low. Strong co-occurrence of HLA alleles, especially DR and DQ, made assigning TCR associations to individual alleles difficult. Linkage disequilibrium might explain the correlated functional status among segregating V segments, but an unknown experimental factor could not be ruled out. A later genetic analysis associated a missense DCLRE1C variant with V-gene and J-gene trimming of TCR beta chains, and an independent cohort replicated the association. In a later genetic analysis, fewer N-insertions in productive TCRs were reported among donors in an Asian-associated ancestry cluster than the roughly 700-donor mean. Most TCR sequences were observed very rarely across donors, whereas some public TCRs were present in many individuals. A further reported finding was that TCR beta sequences accurately predicted the HLA-A and HLA-B alleles for most subjects in the first cohort. In a later analysis, most CMV-associated TCR beta chains were found to appear HLA-restricted, with HLA associations seemingly driven largely by CMV exposure. A later analysis found that TCR association rates varied across HLA loci, with DRB1 alleles showing the most associated TCRs and HLA-C alleles the fewest. The cohort was sequenced for TCR beta chains only, and without alpha or paired-chain data the features that could be detected were limited. An earlier analysis of around 500 of the donors showed that most TCR beta V segments appeared in productive rearrangements either about 87% or about 30% of the time, which broadly matched IMGT annotations. A cluster of highly shared sequence variants was judged likely to represent a technical artifact of the sequencing pipeline. Because HLA typing was unavailable for some donors at each locus, only the typed subset was used in association tests. It was suggested by the authors that the approach could potentially be generalized to other disease states and immunological phenotypes. Several of the top co-occurrence clusters appeared to be linked to parvovirus B19, influenza, CMV and Epstein-Barr virus, according to a later analysis. In vitro tests confirmed that a few of the cytomegalovirus-associated TCR beta chains recognize cytomegalovirus antigens. The classifier was reported to diagnose cytomegalovirus status with high specificity and sensitivity in both the original and validation cohorts. In a later analysis, HLA-associated TCR beta chains showed more clonal expansion and lower generation probabilities than non-associated chains that were equally common. CMV serostatus was the only immune exposure information available for the cohort. In a later analysis, about 16,000 TCR beta sequences were associated with specific HLA alleles at a false discovery rate of 0.05. Some IMGT-functional V segments, including TRBV6-2 and TRBV6-3, could not be distinguished by the 87-base-pair reads and were therefore excluded. Sequencing depth was assumed to be roughly uniform across donors in the presence/absence analyses, though that assumption may not hold.

The germline V gene specifies SGHVS as CDR1 and FNYEAQ as CDR2. V has 6 bases trimmed and J has 3 bases trimmed; junction bases matching no gene number 14. The CDR3 covers 17 residues, taking in both the cysteine and the phenylalanine. Just the 51-base CDR3 DNA is kept, in frame starting at base 1. The cohort consisted of approximately 690 healthy bone marrow donors. Cohort members were all nominally healthy when sampled, although unrecorded immune exposures were likely present. The donor tested CMV seronegative, placing the donor among the 300 to 400 seronegative members of the cohort. Every donor gave a peripheral blood sample, and the peripheral blood mononuclear cells from that sample were used for TCR beta sequencing. Genomic DNA extraction from the blood cell samples was performed with the Qiagen DNeasy Blood Extraction Kit. Library creation used the immunoSEQ multiplex PCR assay. A mixture of 60 forward primers for TCR Vbeta segments and 13 reverse primers for TCR Jbeta segments was used in the multiplex PCR. A multiplex PCR assay on genomic DNA amplified the CDR3 region of rearranged TCR beta genes. The Illumina HiSeq System was used to sequence the amplified TCR beta libraries as 87-base-pair reads. In the authors' own workflow: A later analysis counted around 72 million unique TCR beta chains across the 650 to 700 repertoires, and some 11 million of these chains were shared by at least two donors. A nearest-neighbor algorithm error-corrected the raw reads and collapsed the reads into unique sequences, merging closely related sequences to remove PCR and sequencing errors. Alignment of CDR3 sequences to IMGT reference sequences was used to assign V, D and J gene segments. For a sequence to be retained, a match of at least six nucleotides was required to both a V gene segment and a J gene segment. Rearrangements were classified as productive when the CDR3 lacked stop codons and remained in frame with V and J, and all other rearrangements were classified as non-productive. CDR3 was defined according to IMGT convention as the region running from the second conserved V-encoded cysteine to the conserved J-encoded phenylalanine. The earlier analysis of about 560 of the donors excluded any sequence lacking an unambiguous match to a single V gene segment. In an earlier analysis of 587 of the donors, a V segment was called functional when productive rearrangements were above 56.7%, and segregating when the standard deviation between donors exceeded 5%. A statistical classification framework was built for diagnosing cytomegalovirus status from the catalog of TCR beta chain sequences. In a later analysis, TCR nucleotide sequences were compared against IMGT/GENE-DB human TR gene sequences so that V and J genes could be assigned. In a later analysis, CDR3 sequences and most-parsimonious VDJ recombination scenarios were assigned using the TCRdist pipeline. In a later analysis, every TCR beta chain was defined by the combination of its CDR3 amino acid sequence and its V-gene family, and reads without a unique V-gene family were dropped. A later analysis removed 592 highly shared, low-generation-probability nucleotide sequences to deal with suspected cross-contamination and a sequencing artifact. In a later analysis, a clonal expansion index for each public chain was calculated from normalized within-repertoire ranks of inferred template counts. Generation probabilities in a later analysis came from a VDJ recombination model fitted to out-of-frame rearrangements, and those results were checked against IGoR. In a later analysis, TCR-TCR, TCR-HLA and TCR-CMV co-occurrence was scored with hypergeometric tests, and a repertoire-size bias correction was applied to TCR pairs. A later analysis estimated false discovery rates by permuting HLA or CMV assignments 20 times. In a later analysis, co-occurring TCRs were grouped with DBSCAN, and TCRdist sequence similarity was added when clustering was performed within HLA-allele-positive subsets. Co-occurrence clustering excluded repertoires with fewer than 30,000 or more than 120,000 public chains, plus five with anomalous nucleotide sharing. TCRdb limited this immuneACCESS table to in-frame rearrangements with V and J called. A share of clones is missing; checked studies link under half to unresolved V genes, and the rest is unexplained. Clone size and V and J calls were adopted from that table, with D and trimming inferred from the DNA. The sample table lists 130,000 or so clones, about 76% of them with a count of one. The top ten clones comprise 1.1% to 1.5% of the sample.

Recombination joined TRBV7-6 with TRBJ2-3; 8 nucleotides in the junction match TRBD1. The TCR was taken from a woman between 35 and 50 years old in good health and CMV-seronegative. Sequencing was performed on PBMCs. The nucleotide sequence is given as TGTGCCAGCAGTTATACCCTTCGACAGGGGCGGACAGATACGCAGTATTTT. It is translated as CASSYTLRQGRTDTQYF.